These 5 T cell receptor beta chains originate from one sample sequenced in a study of response to subunit inactivated influenza vaccine. TCRdb passed the RT-PCR reads through MiXCR, listing each CDR3 protein once. The table shows approximately 480,000 distinct CDR3 sequences, with 9.5% to 12% occurring only once. The sequenced sample was PBMCs from blood, obtained roughly 6 weeks after vaccination. Receptors were obtained from a man in his forties or fifties who received an inactivated influenza vaccine.

This clonotype was seen ten or more times. J is TRBJ1-5 and V is TRBV27; D uncertain. The CDR3 sequence is 13 residues long. V was cut by 7 bases and J by 7 bases, with 14 bases left in between. CDR1 is MNHEY and CDR2 is SMNVEV in the germline V gene (reference sequence). The CDR3 region is CASTTNIGQPQHF. The CDR3 DNA follows: TGTGCCAGCACGACAAATATTGGACAGCCCCAGCATTTT.

The chain joins TRBV5-4 to TRBJ2-7, with TRBD1 matching 9 bases. V gave up 3 bases and J gave up 3 bases; unmatched junction bases: 7. The CDR3 covers 15 residues. Germline V gene lookup returns CDR1 SGHNT and CDR2 YYREEE (reference sequence). The CDR3 is CASSSGQGRNYEQYF. In nucleotides, the CDR3 is TGTGCCAGCAGCTCGGGACAGGGACGGAACTACGAGCAGTACTTC.

This clonotype was picked up a small number of times. The CDR3 protein is CASSMDRGIYGYTF. The CDR3 DNA is TGTGCCAGCAGCATGGACAGGGGGATCTATGGCTACACCTTC. This chain uses TRBV7-9 with TRBJ1-2; 10 bases line up with TRBD1. CDR1 and CDR2 (germline): SEHNR, FQNEAQ (reference sequence). The J segment lost 4 bases and the V segment lost 5 bases, leaving 4 bases of the junction unmatched. The CDR3 length is 14 residues.

This rearrangement joins TRBV5-1 to TRBJ1-2; D may be TRBD1 (5 bases). The CDR3 is made up of 14 amino acids. Germline values: CDR1 SGHRS, CDR2 YFSETQ. V lost 0 bases to trimming and J lost 3 bases, with 9 bases between them. CDR3 amino acids: CASSLGGRDYGYTF. The CDR3 DNA follows: TGCGCCAGCAGCTTGGGCGGCAGGGACTATGGCTACACCTTC. The full variable domain, with the rest looked up from reference TRBV5-1 and TRBJ1-2, is KAGVTQTPRYLIKTRGQQVTLSCSPISGHRSVSWYQQTPGQGLQFLFEYFSETQRNKGNFPGRFSGRQFSNSRSEMNVSTLELGDSALYLCASSLGGRDYGYTFGSGTRLTVV.

This clonotype appeared many times. V usage is TRBV6-2 or TRBV6-3 and J usage is TRBJ1-6; D is perhaps TRBD1 (5 bases). The V gene lost 4 bases and the J gene lost 8 bases, with 15 bases spanning the gap. CDR1 MNHEY and CDR2 SVGEGT come from the germline V gene. The CDR3 has 15 residues. This chain's CDR3 is CASSFTTASDSPLHF. In DNA, the CDR3 is TGTGCCAGCAGTTTCACGACAGCCTCTGATTCACCCCTCCACTTT.